Listed here is a single T cell receptor (beta chain). The antigen is not known. CDR1 is LNHDA and CDR2 is SQIVND in the germline V gene (reference sequence). V lost 6 bases and J 8 bases, leaving 17 bases between the germline ends. The CDR3 sequence is 15 residues long. The data were obtained in a study of cytomegalovirus exposure and HLA in healthy donors. Regarding the study as a whole: For most subjects, TCR beta sequences were reported to predict HLA-A and HLA-B alleles with accuracy. Within an earlier analysis, most TCR beta V segments proved productive either about 87% or about 30% of the time. Later examination showed HLA-associated TCR beta chains had greater clonal expansion than equally common others.

In the PCR, 60 Vbeta and 13 Jbeta primers were used. Here immunoSEQ multiplex PCR was the method, and the copy in TCRdb shows in-frame clones only, minus some. The sample includes about 170,000 clones, roughly 79% seen only once; the top ten take roughly 4.5%. The chain links TRBV19 to TRBJ1-6; D remains unclear. The clonotype comes from a woman under 30 in good health and CMV-seropositive. The sequencing input was PBMCs. Written as DNA, the CDR3 is TGTGCCAGTAGCCCCTCAAAAGTGAGGGATTCACCCCTCCACTTT. Translation: CASSPSKVRDSPLHF. Complete variable domain (other parts from reference TRBV19 and TRBJ1-6): DGGITQSPKYLFRKEGQNVTLSCEQNLNHDAMYWYRQDPGQGLRLIYYSQIVNDFQKGDIAEGYSVSREKKESFPLTVTSAQKNPTAFYLCASSPSKVRDSPLHFGNGTRLTVT.